These T cell receptor beta chains were read from a single sample in a study of T cells in localized non-small cell lung cancer. Some clones are missing from TCRdb's copy, which holds only in-frame ones; the method was immunoSEQ multiplex PCR. Among approximately 70,000 clones listed, roughly nine tenths were seen once. The material sequenced was peripheral blood, taken before any cancer treatment. These TCRs come from a male donor older than 55 with stage III squamous cell lung carcinoma. Both conserved end residues are part of each CDR3. The D gene is left open where the match is weak. Clone size is not always given. Where it is, it says once, few, many or a class for expanded clones.

d_call: TRBD1; clone_size: once; j_call: TRBJ1-2; v_call: TRBV7-2; cdr3_nt: TGTGCCAGCAGCTTTAGAATGGGACAGGATGGCTACACCTTC; cdr3_aa: CASSFRMGQDGYTF
d_call: -; clone_size: -; j_call: TRBJ2-2; v_call: TRBV5-1; cdr3_nt: TGCGCCAGCAGCTTGCTGTTGGACACCGGGGAGCTGTTTTTT; cdr3_aa: CASSLLLDTGELFF
d_call: TRBD1; clone_size: -; j_call: TRBJ1-4; v_call: TRBV2; cdr3_nt: TGTGCCAGCAGCCCGGGACAGGCCCTCATGGGGCTGTTTTTT; cdr3_aa: CASSPGQALMGLFF
d_call: -; clone_size: medium-sized; j_call: TRBJ2-2; v_call: TRBV6-5; cdr3_nt: TGTGCCAGCAGTCAGGGGTGGAACACCGGGGAGCTGTTTTTT; cdr3_aa: CASSQGWNTGELFF
d_call: -; clone_size: -; j_call: TRBJ2-7; v_call: TRBV7-2; cdr3_nt: TGTGCCAGCAGCTCGGGGACCCATTTGGGCGAGCAGTACTTC; cdr3_aa: CASSSGTHLGEQYF
d_call: TRBD1; clone_size: -; j_call: TRBJ2-1; v_call: TRBV27; cdr3_nt: TGTGCCTCCTACAGGGGGCCCACGAGGCCCTATGAGCAGTTCTTC; cdr3_aa: CASYRGPTRPYEQFF
d_call: -; clone_size: -; j_call: TRBJ1-5; v_call: TRBV4-1; cdr3_nt: TGCGCCAGCAGCCCCCGGGACCGAGATCAGCCCCAGCATTTT; cdr3_aa: CASSPRDRDQPQHF
d_call: TRBD1; clone_size: -; j_call: TRBJ2-1; v_call: TRBV4-1; cdr3_nt: TGCGCCAGCAGCCAAGATAGGCAACAGGGGGCCCATGAGCAGTTCTTC; cdr3_aa: CASSQDRQQGAHEQFF
d_call: -; clone_size: -; j_call: TRBJ2-7; v_call: TRBV6-6; cdr3_nt: TGTGCCAGCAGTTACCCCCAGTCCTGGCCGTACTTC; cdr3_aa: CASSYPQSWPYF
d_call: TRBD1; clone_size: once; j_call: TRBJ1-2; v_call: TRBV30; cdr3_nt: TGTGCCTGGAGTTCAGGGGGCGCAACGGGCTACACCTTC; cdr3_aa: CAWSSGGATGYTF
d_call: TRBD2; clone_size: -; j_call: TRBJ2-2; v_call: TRBV28; cdr3_nt: TGTGCCAGCTCTTCCGGGGGGGCCTGGCCCACCGGGGAGCTGTTTTTT; cdr3_aa: CASSSGGAWPTGELFF
d_call: -; clone_size: -; j_call: TRBJ1-1; v_call: TRBV11-2; cdr3_nt: TGTGCCAGCAGCCTCGGGGAGAACACTGAAGCTTTCTTT; cdr3_aa: CASSLGENTEAFF
d_call: -; clone_size: -; j_call: TRBJ2-5; v_call: TRBV9; cdr3_nt: TGTGCCAGCAGCGCCGATAGAGAGACCCAGTACTTC; cdr3_aa: CASSADRETQYF
d_call: -; clone_size: -; j_call: TRBJ1-6; v_call: TRBV19; cdr3_nt: TGTGCCAGTAGTAGGCGAGACGGGATCTCCTATAATTCACCCCTCCACTTT; cdr3_aa: CASSRRDGISYNSPLHF
d_call: -; clone_size: -; j_call: TRBJ1-6; v_call: TRBV27; cdr3_nt: TGTGCCAGCAGTCCTGAGTGGGGCCTTAATTCACCCCTCCACTTT; cdr3_aa: CASSPEWGLNSPLHF
d_call: -; clone_size: -; j_call: TRBJ1-5; v_call: TRBV6-5; cdr3_nt: TGTGCCAGCAGTACAAGGATGTGGAATCAGCCCCAGCATTTT; cdr3_aa: CASSTRMWNQPQHF
d_call: -; clone_size: -; j_call: TRBJ1-4; v_call: TRBV9; cdr3_nt: TGTGCCAGCAGCGTAGTAGGTCTGGGCAATGAAAAACTGTTTTTT; cdr3_aa: CASSVVGLGNEKLFF
d_call: TRBD1; clone_size: -; j_call: TRBJ1-2; v_call: TRBV7-9; cdr3_nt: TGTGCCAGCAAAGGGGACAGCTATGGCTACACCTTC; cdr3_aa: CASKGDSYGYTF
d_call: TRBD1; clone_size: -; j_call: TRBJ1-4; v_call: TRBV6-5; cdr3_nt: TGTGCCAGCAGTCAGGGACAGTCTAAACTGTTTTTT; cdr3_aa: CASSQGQSKLFF
d_call: -; clone_size: -; j_call: TRBJ2-7; v_call: TRBV10-2; cdr3_nt: TGCGCCACCTCCCCGGACATTTCCTACGAGCAGTACTTC; cdr3_aa: CATSPDISYEQYF
d_call: TRBD1; clone_size: -; j_call: TRBJ2-6; v_call: TRBV29-1; cdr3_nt: TGCAGCGTTGGGGGGACAGGCTCCTCTGGGGCCAACGTCCTGACTTTC; cdr3_aa: CSVGGTGSSGANVLTF
d_call: TRBD1; clone_size: -; j_call: TRBJ1-6; v_call: TRBV6-1; cdr3_nt: TGTGCCAGCAGTGTAGGACAGGGCGTAAACTCACCCCTCCACTTT; cdr3_aa: CASSVGQGVNSPLHF